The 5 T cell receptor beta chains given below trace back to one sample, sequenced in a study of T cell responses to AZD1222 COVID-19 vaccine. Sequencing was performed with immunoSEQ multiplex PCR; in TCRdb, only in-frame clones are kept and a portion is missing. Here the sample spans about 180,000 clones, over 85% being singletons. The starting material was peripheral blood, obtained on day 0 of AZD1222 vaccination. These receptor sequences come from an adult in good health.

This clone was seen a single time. This chain's CDR3 is CASSSTGGHGHSPLHF. The CDR3 coding sequence is TGTGCCAGCAGTTCAACAGGGGGCCATGGGCATTCACCCCTCCACTTT. The chain combines TRBV27 with TRBJ1-6, with 9 bases identical to TRBD1. Germline CDR1 is MNHEY and CDR2 is SMNVEV (reference sequence). The CDR3 is 16 residues long. Losses at the gene ends were 4 bases for V and 8 bases for J; bases not matched to a gene: 9.

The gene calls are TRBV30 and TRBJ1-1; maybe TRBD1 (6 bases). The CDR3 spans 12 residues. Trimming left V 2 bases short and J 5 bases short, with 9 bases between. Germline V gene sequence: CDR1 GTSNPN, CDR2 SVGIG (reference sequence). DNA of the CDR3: TGTGCCTGGAGTACAGGGCTAACTGAAGCTTTCTTT. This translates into CAWSTGLTEAFF.

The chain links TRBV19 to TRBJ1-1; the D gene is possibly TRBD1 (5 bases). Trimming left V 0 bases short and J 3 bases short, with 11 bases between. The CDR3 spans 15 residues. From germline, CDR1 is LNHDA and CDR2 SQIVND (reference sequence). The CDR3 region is CASSIEGVKDTEAFF. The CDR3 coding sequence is TGTGCCAGTAGTATAGAAGGGGTCAAGGACACTGAAGCTTTCTTT.

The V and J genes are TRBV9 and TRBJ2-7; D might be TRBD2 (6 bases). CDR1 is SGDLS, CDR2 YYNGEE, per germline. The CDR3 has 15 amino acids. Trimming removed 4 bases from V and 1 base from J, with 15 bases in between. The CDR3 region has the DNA TGTGCCAGCAGCTACTCTAGCGACCTATCCTACGAGCAGTACTTC. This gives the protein CASSYSSDLSYEQYF. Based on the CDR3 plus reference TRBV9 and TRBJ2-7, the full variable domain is DSGVTQTPKHLITATGQRVTLRCSPRSGDLSVYWYQQSLDQGLQFLIQYYNGEERAKGNILERFSAQQFPDLHSELNLSSLELGDSALYFCASSYSSDLSYEQYFGPGTRLTVT.

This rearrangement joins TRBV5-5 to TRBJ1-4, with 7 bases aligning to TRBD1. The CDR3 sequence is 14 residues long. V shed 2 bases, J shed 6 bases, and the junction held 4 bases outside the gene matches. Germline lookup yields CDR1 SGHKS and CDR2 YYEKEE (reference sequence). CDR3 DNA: TGTGCCAGCAGCTTAGACAGGGCCTATGAAAAACTGTTTTTT. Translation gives CASSLDRAYEKLFF.